Shown below are 26 T cell receptor beta chains from a single sample sequenced in a study of shared clonotypes between healthy human individuals. Terminally differentiated effector memory CD45RA+ cells were excluded from the naive CD8 cells, which were CD45RO-negative and positively selected for CCR7. Profiled with immunoSEQ multiplex PCR; TCRdb holds only in-frame clones, not every one. The sample lists about 1,800,000 clones, approximately 94% seen once, with around 1.2% in the top ten. The sample taken for sequencing was naive CD8+ T cells sorted from blood. These receptor sequences come from a man aged 18 to 35 in good health.

This clone was seen once. The sample holds other DNA sequences that translate to the same CDR3. This sequence joins TRBV10-3 and TRBJ2-1; 7 nucleotides agree with TRBD2. Germline-derived CDR1 and CDR2 are ENHRY and SYGVKD. The CDR3 contains 15 residues. The trim removed 6 bases at V and 0 bases at J, leaving 5 bases unmatched. The CDR3 DNA is TGTGCCATCAGCGAAGCGGGAAACTCCTACAATGAGCAGTTCTTC. The encoded protein is CAISEAGNSYNEQFF.

As for this clone: Within the sample, other DNA sequences also encode this same CDR3. This chain uses TRBV27 with TRBJ2-2; 7 bases fit TRBD1. The V segment lost 0 bases and the J segment 4 bases; nucleotides outside the gene matches: 2. Germline CDR1 reads MNHEY; CDR2 reads SMNVEV (reference sequence). The CDR3 spans 15 residues. CDR3 DNA: TGTGCCAGCAGTTTATCAGGGGGCGGCACCGGGGAGCTGTTTTTT. Amino acid sequence: CASSLSGGGTGELFF.

The chain is built from TRBV5-1 and TRBJ2-3, with 7 positions matching TRBD2. V was clipped by 2 bases and J by 0 bases; unmatched bases: 12. This CDR3 is built from 18 residues. Germline CDR1 SGHRS, CDR2 YFSETQ. CDR3 DNA sequence: TGCGCCAGCAGCTTATCTAGCGGTGGGATTTCTAGCACAGATACGCAGTATTTT. It is translated as CASSLSSGGISSTDTQYF.

The gene calls are TRBV29-1 and TRBJ2-7; D is ambiguous. This CDR3 contains 13 residues. Trimming removed 8 bases from V and 6 bases from J, with 20 bases in between. Germline V gene lookup returns CDR1 SQVTM and CDR2 ANQGSEA. Here the CDR3 reads CSIRTEPTSEQYF. CDR3 sequence (DNA): TGCAGCATCAGGACCGAACCTACCTCCGAGCAGTACTTC.

This clone was found once. V and J are TRBV27 and TRBJ2-1, with no clear D. V gave up 6 bases and J gave up 5 bases, with 17 bases separating them. The CDR3 totals 15 residues. The germline V gene encodes CDR1 MNHEY and CDR2 SMNVEV (reference sequence). The CDR3 DNA sequence: TGTGCCAGCAGACCGGCCGACTCCCCTCACAATGAGCAGTTCTTC. Its translation is CASRPADSPHNEQFF.

The V gene is TRBV7-2, the J gene TRBJ2-1; D unclear. The ends were cut back, 2 bases at V and 5 bases at J, with 7 bases in the middle. CDR1 is SGHTA and CDR2 is FQGNSA in the germline V gene. This CDR3 contains 13 residues. DNA for the CDR3: TGTGCCAGCAGCTTATTCGGCCACAATGAGCAGTTCTTC. Translated: CASSLFGHNEQFF.

In DNA form, the CDR3 reads TGTGCCAGCAGTGAATACGGGGAGGCCTACGAGCAGTACTTC. Protein: CASSEYGEAYEQYF. The chain links TRBV25-1 to TRBJ2-7, with D maybe TRBD2 (6 bases). V shed 0 bases and J shed 2 bases, with 8 bases lying between them. Per the germline V gene, CDR1 is MGHDK and CDR2 is SYGVNS. The CDR3 length is 14 residues.

The V and J genes are TRBV5-4 and TRBJ2-3; 9 nucleotides agree with TRBD1. The CDR3 totals 17 residues. Germline loops: CDR1 SGHNT, CDR2 YYREEE (reference sequence). Trimming at V came to 3 bases and at J to 4 bases, leaving 12 bases not matched to a gene. Written as DNA, the CDR3 is TGTGCCAGCAGCTCCGGGACAGGGAGGATGAGTGCAGATACGCAGTATTTT. It specifies CASSSGTGRMSADTQYF.

The gene calls are TRBV7-9 and TRBJ1-2; D ambiguous. The V and J ends lost 5 bases and 4 bases respectively, with 17 bases between them. Germline V CDR1 and CDR2: SEHNR, FQNEAQ (reference sequence). There are 15 residues in the CDR3. This CDR3 is CASSADAGRVYGYTF. CDR3 in DNA: TGTGCCAGCAGCGCCGATGCCGGACGGGTCTATGGCTACACCTTC.

This chain joins TRBV5-1 and TRBJ2-1, with 11 bases matching TRBD2. CDR3 length: 17 amino acids. Germline values: CDR1 SGHRS, CDR2 YFSETQ. V gave up 0 bases and J gave up 7 bases; unmatched junction bases: 9. CDR3 sequence (DNA): TGCGCCAGCAGCTTGGGGCTAGCGGGGGGCCTTCGGAATGAGCAGTTCTTC. This translates into CASSLGLAGGLRNEQFF.

In the case of this clone: The identical CDR3 is also encoded by other nucleotide sequences in the sample. V and J are TRBV7-9 and TRBJ2-5; D gene ambiguous. The CDR3 is 13 residues long. V was clipped by 5 bases and J by 2 bases, with 9 bases between them. The germline CDR1 and CDR2 sequences are SEHNR and FQNEAQ (reference sequence). CDR3 region: CASSPPAQETQYF. The CDR3 nucleotides read TGTGCCAGCAGCCCCCCGGCACAAGAGACCCAGTACTTC.

The chain is built from TRBV7-9 and TRBJ2-3; the D is unclear. The germline V and J ends were trimmed by 7 bases and 4 bases, with 9 bases remaining between them. Germline loops: CDR1 SEHNR, CDR2 FQNEAQ (reference sequence). This CDR3 is 12 amino acids long. CDR3 bases: TGTGCCAGCAAACGGCCGCCAGATACGCAGTATTTT. Amino acid sequence: CASKRPPDTQYF. The full variable domain, completed using reference TRBV7-9 and TRBJ2-3, is DTGVSQNPRHKITKRGQNVTFRCDPISEHNRLYWYRQTLGQGPEFLTYFQNEAQLEKSRLLSDRFSAERPKGSFSTLEIQRTEQGDSAMYLCASKRPPDTQYFGPGTRLTVL.

V is TRBV2 and J is TRBJ2-1, with 12 bases matching TRBD2. CDR1 SNHLY and CDR2 FYNNEI come from the germline V gene. V lost 3 bases, J lost 4 bases, and 4 bases stayed unmatched. CDR3 length equals 16 residues. CDR3: CASSDRTSGIYNEQFF. The CDR3 coding sequence is TGTGCCAGCAGTGACCGGACTAGCGGGATTTACAATGAGCAGTTCTTC.

Regarding this clone: Other DNA sequences in the same sample also yield this CDR3. CDR3: CASSSGGPYEQYF. The CDR3 DNA is TGTGCCAGCAGTTCGGGGGGCCCCTACGAGCAGTACTTC. V usage is TRBV27 and J usage is TRBJ2-7; tentatively, D is TRBD2 (7 bases). CDR1 is MNHEY, CDR2 SMNVEV, per germline (reference sequence). Trimming stripped 4 bases from V and 2 bases from J, with 9 bases between. CDR3 length equals 13 residues.

The J gene is TRBJ2-2, the V gene TRBV11-2; D gene unclear. The V gene lost 5 bases and the J gene lost 7 bases, with 17 bases spanning the gap. Germline lookup yields CDR1 SGHAT and CDR2 FQNNGV. This CDR3 spans 15 amino acids. The CDR3 DNA sequence: TGTGCCAGCAGCCCCTTACCTGGGGATGTCGGGGAGCTGTTTTTT. Amino acids: CASSPLPGDVGELFF.

This chain joins TRBV27 and TRBJ2-2; tentatively, D is TRBD2 (7 bases). Germline V CDR1 and CDR2: MNHEY, SMNVEV (reference sequence). Trimming removed 6 bases at V and 3 bases at J, with 20 bases between. The CDR3 loop spans 17 amino acids. CDR3 amino acids: CASSPREVRGHTGELFF. CDR3 coding DNA: TGTGCCAGCAGCCCCCGGGAGGTCAGGGGTCACACCGGGGAGCTGTTTTTT.

The chain employs TRBV25-1 and TRBJ2-1; tentative D call: TRBD1 (5 bases). Germline V gives CDR1 MGHDK, CDR2 SYGVNS. The CDR3 extends over 14 amino acids. V lost 7 bases, J lost 6 bases, and 16 bases lay in between. The CDR3 is CASTNLGQINEQFF. The CDR3 nucleotides are TGTGCCAGCACCAACCTGGGGCAAATCAATGAGCAGTTCTTC.

The chain couples TRBV11-2 to TRBJ2-5; possibly TRBD1 or TRBD2 for D (7 bases each). CDR3 length equals 16 residues. The germline V gene encodes CDR1 SGHAT and CDR2 FQNNGV. V gave up 2 bases and J gave up 5 bases, with 18 bases separating them. CDR3 in DNA: TGTGCCAGCAGCTTACAATCAGGGGGGGCAACGGAGACCCAGTACTTC. Its translation is CASSLQSGGATETQYF.

This clone has only one observation. V is TRBV5-6 and J is TRBJ2-5; 7 bases are a match to TRBD2. The trim removed 0 bases at V and 4 bases at J, leaving 9 bases unmatched. Germline V gives CDR1 SGHDT, CDR2 YYEEEE. The CDR3 totals 16 residues. CDR3 DNA sequence: TGTGCCAGCAGCTTGGTGGCGGGAGAACTAGCAGAGACCCAGTACTTC. Encoded protein: CASSLVAGELAETQYF.

This chain joins TRBV30 and TRBJ2-3, with D perhaps matching TRBD1 (6 bases). Germline V CDR1 and CDR2: GTSNPN, SVGIG (reference sequence). This CDR3 has 14 amino acids. Trimming cost V 4 bases and J 3 bases, with 14 bases left between them. CDR3 protein: CAWNPTGLTDTQYF. The CDR3 region has the DNA TGTGCCTGGAATCCGACAGGTCTTACAGATACGCAGTATTTT. Drawing the rest from reference TRBV30 and TRBJ2-3, the complete variable domain is SQTIHQWPATLVQPVGSPLSLECTVEGTSNPNLYWYRQAAGRGLQLLFYSVGIGQISSEVPQNLSASRPQDRQFILSSKKLLLSDSGFYLCAWNPTGLTDTQYFGPGTRLTVL.

The chain employs TRBV28 and TRBJ1-6; 7 nucleotides align to TRBD1. Germline V gene lookup returns CDR1 MDHEN and CDR2 SYDVKM. The V segment lost 4 bases and the J segment 3 bases; nucleotides outside the gene matches: 6. This CDR3 is 16 amino acids long. The CDR3 DNA follows: TGTGCCAGCAGTTGGGACAGCTCGTACTATAATTCACCCCTCCACTTT. It yields the protein CASSWDSSYYNSPLHF. Full variable domain (outside the CDR3, taken from reference TRBV28 and TRBJ1-6): DVKVTQSSRYLVKRTGEKVFLECVQDMDHENMFWYRQDPGLGLRLIYFSYDVKMKEKGDIPEGYSVSREKKERFSLILESASTNQTSMYLCASSWDSSYYNSPLHFGNGTRLTVT.

This clone was seen just once. J is TRBJ2-3 and V is TRBV6-1, with TRBD2 matching 13 bases. Germline CDR1 reads MNHNS; CDR2 reads SASEGT. After removal of 6 bases from V and 6 bases from J, the junction contained 6 bases not matched to a gene. The CDR3 loop spans 15 amino acids. The CDR3 DNA reads as TGTGCCAGCAGCGGACTAGCGGGAGTGTATGATACGCAGTATTTT. This sequence encodes CASSGLAGVYDTQYF.

V and J are TRBV19 and TRBJ2-2; D not resolved. Germline CDR1 reads LNHDA; CDR2 reads SQIVND (reference sequence). The CDR3 has 11 residues. Trimming stripped 9 bases from V and 6 bases from J, with 8 bases between. In DNA, the CDR3 is TGTGCCAGCTTATTCGCCGGGGAGCTGTTTTTT. Translation: CASLFAGELFF. Using reference TRBV19 and TRBJ2-2 for the parts outside the CDR3, the full variable domain is DGGITQSPKYLFRKEGQNVTLSCEQNLNHDAMYWYRQDPGQGLRLIYYSQIVNDFQKGDIAEGYSVSREKKESFPLTVTSAQKNPTAFYLCASLFAGELFFGEGSRLTVL.

This chain joins TRBV6-5 and TRBJ2-3; tentative D call: TRBD2 (6 bases). Germline loops: CDR1 MNHEY, CDR2 SVGAGI. Between the trimmed V and J ends, which lost 5 bases and 2 bases, there was a span of 14 bases. This CDR3 has 15 amino acids. This CDR3 is CASSPLAELTDTQYF. Written as DNA, the CDR3 is TGTGCCAGCAGTCCCTTAGCGGAGCTCACAGATACGCAGTATTTT.

This chain links TRBV15 with TRBJ1-2; D is unresolved. CDR1 and CDR2 (germline): LNHNV, YYDKDF (reference sequence). V was cut by 2 bases and J by 7 bases, with 23 bases left in between. The CDR3 runs 17 residues. CDR3 sequence reads: CATSRPFPVNGWIGYTF. Here the CDR3 DNA reads TGTGCCACCAGCAGACCCTTCCCCGTCAATGGTTGGATTGGCTACACCTTC.

The chain employs TRBV10-2 and TRBJ2-3; TRBD2 aligns across 8 bases. V lost 6 bases, J lost 1 base, and 0 bases stayed unmatched. The germline CDR1 and CDR2 sequences are WSHSY and SAAADI. This CDR3 comprises 13 residues. The CDR3 sequence: CASSGGGTDTQYF. As DNA, the CDR3 is TGCGCCAGCAGCGGGGGGGGCACAGATACGCAGTATTTT.